These 16 T cell receptor beta chains originate from one sample sequenced in a study of cytomegalovirus exposure and HLA in healthy donors. This PCR relied on a set of 60 Vbeta primers and 13 Jbeta primers. Sequencing was performed with immunoSEQ multiplex PCR; in TCRdb, only in-frame clones are kept and a portion is missing. The table lists tens of thousands of clones, 72% of them singletons. The sequenced material came from PBMCs. Receptors originate from a man under 40 in good health and CMV-seronegative.

The chain is built from TRBV2 and TRBJ2-1; 8 bases are a match to TRBD1. V was pared by 6 bases and J by 5 bases, with 6 bases of the junction left unmatched. This CDR3 contains 14 residues. Looked up from germline, CDR1 is SNHLY and CDR2 is FYNNEI. CDR3 protein: CASSADRDDNEQFF. The CDR3 DNA is TGTGCCAGCAGCGCGGACAGGGATGACAATGAGCAGTTCTTC.

The gene calls are TRBV5-6 and TRBJ2-5, with TRBD2 identical over 10 bases. The CDR3 spans 17 residues. With V trimmed by 0 bases and J by 7 bases, 12 bases remained unmatched. Germline V CDR1 and CDR2: SGHDT, YYEEEE. The CDR3 reads CASSLGLASGGGGTQYF. The DNA of the CDR3 is TGTGCCAGCAGCTTGGGATTGGCTAGCGGGGGAGGAGGGACCCAGTACTTC.

The table lists this clone with a few counts. The chain employs TRBV5-1 and TRBJ2-7; D might be TRBD1 (5 bases). Looked up from germline, CDR1 is SGHRS and CDR2 is YFSETQ. CDR3 length: 15 amino acids. With 4 bases removed from V and 6 bases from J, the gap between germline ends came to 20 bases. Here the CDR3 reads CASSKEWAGNREQYF. CDR3 DNA sequence: TGCGCCAGCAGCAAGGAGTGGGCAGGGAACCGCGAGCAGTACTTC. Full variable domain (outside the CDR3, taken from reference TRBV5-1 and TRBJ2-7): KAGVTQTPRYLIKTRGQQVTLSCSPISGHRSVSWYQQTPGQGLQFLFEYFSETQRNKGNFPGRFSGRQFSNSRSEMNVSTLELGDSALYLCASSKEWAGNREQYFGPGTRLTVT.

The table lists this clone with a count of one. The chain recombines TRBV2 with TRBJ1-3; the D is unclear. V gave up 4 bases and J gave up 0 bases, with 10 bases separating them. The CDR3 is 15 amino acids. Per the germline V gene, CDR1 is SNHLY and CDR2 is FYNNEI. CDR3 coding DNA: TGTGCCAGCAGTGTATGGCGGGACTCTGGAAACACCATATATTTT. Translated: CASSVWRDSGNTIYF.

The chain combines TRBV5-1 with TRBJ2-7; TRBD2 matches 8 bases. CDR3 size: 17 residues. The germline gives CDR1 SGHRS, CDR2 YFSETQ. Trimming cost V 3 bases and J 6 bases; bases outside gene matches: 17. The CDR3 region is CASSWPGGGRATGEQYF. CDR3 bases: TGCGCCAGCAGCTGGCCGGGGGGGGGCCGGGCCACTGGCGAGCAGTACTTC. Filled out from reference TRBV5-1 and TRBJ2-7, the complete variable domain reads KAGVTQTPRYLIKTRGQQVTLSCSPISGHRSVSWYQQTPGQGLQFLFEYFSETQRNKGNFPGRFSGRQFSNSRSEMNVSTLELGDSALYLCASSWPGGGRATGEQYFGPGTRLTVT.

The chain employs TRBV7-9 and TRBJ1-2; D is unclear. Looked up from germline, CDR1 is SEHNR and CDR2 is FQNEAQ (reference sequence). V was cut by 1 base and J by 4 bases, with 13 bases left in between. The CDR3 has 15 residues. The CDR3 loop is CASSLVPAEVYGYTF. The CDR3 DNA reads TGTGCCAGCAGCTTAGTCCCCGCGGAAGTCTATGGCTACACCTTC.

The chain carries TRBV7-9 and TRBJ2-4, with D maybe TRBD2 (6 bases). Trimming took off 4 bases at V and 1 base at J, with 11 bases between the two ends. The CDR3 is 15 residues long. Germline V CDR1 and CDR2: SEHNR, FQNEAQ (reference sequence). CDR3: CASSWGENAKNIQYF. For the CDR3, the DNA is TGTGCCAGCAGCTGGGGGGAGAACGCCAAAAACATTCAGTACTTC.

CDR3 residues: CASSPQDSRAPTEAFF. The CDR3 DNA sequence: TGTGCCAGCTCACCACAGGACAGTAGGGCCCCCACTGAAGCTTTCTTT. V is TRBV18 and J is TRBJ1-1; TRBD1 is a possible D gene (6 bases). The CDR3 totals 16 residues. Germline V CDR1 and CDR2: KGHSH, LQKENI. V lost 1 base and J 4 bases, leaving 16 bases between the germline ends.

The V gene is TRBV7-6, the J gene TRBJ2-5; D remains unclear. The CDR3 sequence is 12 residues long. The V gene lost 6 bases and the J gene lost 5 bases, with 10 bases spanning the gap. Germline CDR1 and CDR2: SGHVS and FNYEAQ. The CDR3 region is CASSRSSETQYF. The CDR3 nucleotides read TGTGCCAGCAGTCGGAGTTCTGAGACCCAGTACTTC. Using reference TRBV7-6 and TRBJ2-5 for the parts outside the CDR3, the full variable domain is GAGVSQSPRYKVTKRGQDVALRCDPISGHVSLYWYRQALGQGPEFLTYFNYEAQQDKSGLPNDRFSAERPEGSISTLTIQRTEQRDSAMYRCASSRSSETQYFGPGTRLLVL.

The chain combines TRBV27 with TRBJ2-2; 7 bases match TRBD2. Looked up from germline, CDR1 is MNHEY and CDR2 is SMNVEV (reference sequence). This CDR3 has 16 amino acids. V shed 1 base and J 4 bases; nucleotides not matched to a gene: 6. CDR3 residues: CASSLFAGVGTGELFF. CDR3 nucleotide sequence: TGTGCCAGCAGTTTATTTGCGGGAGTAGGCACCGGGGAGCTGTTTTTT.

This chain uses TRBV2 with TRBJ2-3; D is unclear. This CDR3 is 15 amino acids long. Looked up from germline, CDR1 is SNHLY and CDR2 is FYNNEI. V was pared by 7 bases and J by 2 bases, with 16 bases between. Written as DNA, the CDR3 is TGTGCCAGCAATCCCCTAGTCCCACTCACAGATACGCAGTATTTT. This sequence encodes CASNPLVPLTDTQYF.

The rearrangement uses TRBV18 and TRBJ1-2; D is possibly TRBD1 (5 bases). This CDR3 is built from 17 residues. The V gene's germline CDR1 is KGHSH and CDR2 LQKENI. V was shortened by 1 base and J by 7 bases, with 22 bases between the two germline ends. The CDR3 DNA is TGTGCCAGCTCACCACAATACAGTGTCAGGGAAGTGGCTGGCTACACCTTC. Translated: CASSPQYSVREVAGYTF.

The rearrangement links TRBV5-6 to TRBJ2-3; TRBD1 matches 10 bases. Germline assignment: CDR1 SGHDT and CDR2 YYEEEE. CDR3 length: 15 amino acids. The J segment lost 7 bases and the V segment lost 4 bases, leaving 9 bases of the junction unmatched. The CDR3 reads CASSLEGQGGYTQYF. Written as DNA, the CDR3 is TGTGCCAGCAGCCTAGAAGGACAGGGGGGATATACGCAGTATTTT. Full variable domain (remainder filled in from reference TRBV5-6 and TRBJ2-3): DAGVTQSPTHLIKTRGQQVTLRCSPKSGHDTVSWYQQALGQGPQFIFQYYEEEERQRGNFPDRFSGHQFPNYSSELNVNALLLGDSALYLCASSLEGQGGYTQYFGPGTRLTVL.

This clone has just a few counts. CDR3 DNA sequence: TGCGCCAGCAGCTTGGAGGGACAGTTTAATCAGCCCCAGCATTTT. Translation gives CASSLEGQFNQPQHF. The J gene is TRBJ1-5, the V gene TRBV5-1, with 7 bases aligning to TRBD1. Trimming at V came to 0 bases and at J to 4 bases, leaving 4 bases not matched to a gene. From germline, CDR1 is SGHRS and CDR2 YFSETQ. This CDR3 is 15 amino acids long.

The chain uses TRBV30 and TRBJ2-7; 7 bases map to TRBD2. Germline loops: CDR1 GTSNPN, CDR2 SVGIG (reference sequence). The CDR3 totals 12 residues. The CDR3 is CATGEGGYEQYF. The DNA for the CDR3 is TGTGCTACGGGGGAGGGCGGCTACGAGCAGTACTTC.

This clone was detected a few times. Other DNA sequences from this sample encode an identical CDR3 as well. The chain carries TRBV5-6 and TRBJ2-7, with D possibly TRBD1 on 5 matching bases. The V end was cut by 5 bases, the J end by 2 bases, with 17 bases between. CDR3 length equals 15 residues. The germline V gene has CDR1 SGHDT and CDR2 YYEEEE. CDR3: CASSRRLDRTYEQYF. The DNA for the CDR3 is TGTGCCAGCAGTCGGCGATTAGACAGAACCTACGAGCAGTACTTC.